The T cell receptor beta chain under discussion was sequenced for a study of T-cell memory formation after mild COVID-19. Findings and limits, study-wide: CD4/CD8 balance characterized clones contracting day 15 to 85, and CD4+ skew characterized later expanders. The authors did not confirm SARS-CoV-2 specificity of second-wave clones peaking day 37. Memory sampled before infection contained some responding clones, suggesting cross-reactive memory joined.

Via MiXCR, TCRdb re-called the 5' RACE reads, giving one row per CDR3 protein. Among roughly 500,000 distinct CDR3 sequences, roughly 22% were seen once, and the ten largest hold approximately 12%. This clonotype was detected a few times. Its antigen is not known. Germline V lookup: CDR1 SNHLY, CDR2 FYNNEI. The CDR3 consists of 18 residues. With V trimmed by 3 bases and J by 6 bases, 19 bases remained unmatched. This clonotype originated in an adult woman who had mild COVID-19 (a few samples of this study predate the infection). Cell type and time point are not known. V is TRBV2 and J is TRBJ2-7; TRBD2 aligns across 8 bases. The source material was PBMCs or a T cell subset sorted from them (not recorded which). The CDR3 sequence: CASSDPVGSGLGSPEQYF. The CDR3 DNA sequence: TGTGCCAGCAGTGATCCAGTCGGATCGGGACTAGGCTCCCCCGAGCAGTACTTC.